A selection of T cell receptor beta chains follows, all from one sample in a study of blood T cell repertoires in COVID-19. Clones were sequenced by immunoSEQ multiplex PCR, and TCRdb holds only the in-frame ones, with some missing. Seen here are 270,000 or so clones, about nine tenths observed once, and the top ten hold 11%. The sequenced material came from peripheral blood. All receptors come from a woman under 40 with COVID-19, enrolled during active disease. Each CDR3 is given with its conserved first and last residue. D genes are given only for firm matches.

CDR3aa: CASSLGTGTYEQYF
CDR3nt: TGTGCCAGCAGTTTAGGGACAGGGACCTACGAGCAGTACTTC
d_gene: TRBD1
len: 14
j_gene: TRBJ2-7
v_gene: TRBV28

CDR3aa: CASSLDRGDLAGQPQHF
CDR3nt: TGTGCCAGCAGCTTAGACAGGGGGGATTTGGCAGGTCAGCCCCAGCATTTT
d_gene: TRBD1
len: 17
j_gene: TRBJ1-5
v_gene: TRBV7-2

CDR3aa: CASSIATGGYGYTF
CDR3nt: TGTGCCAGTAGTATAGCCACAGGGGGCTATGGCTACACCTTC
d_gene: TRBD1
len: 14
j_gene: TRBJ1-2
v_gene: TRBV19

CDR3aa: CASRGLASNSYEQYF
CDR3nt: TGTGCCAGCAGGGGACTGGCAAGCAACTCCTACGAGCAGTACTTC
d_gene: -
len: 15
j_gene: TRBJ2-7
v_gene: TRBV6-5

CDR3aa: CASSPGSDEKLFF
CDR3nt: TGTGCCAGCAGCCCAGGCTCCGATGAAAAACTGTTTTTT
d_gene: -
len: 13
j_gene: TRBJ1-4
v_gene: TRBV7-9

CDR3aa: CASSMRLKETQYF
CDR3nt: TGTGCCAGCAGCATGAGACTGAAAGAGACCCAGTACTTC
d_gene: -
len: 13
j_gene: TRBJ2-5
v_gene: TRBV11-2

CDR3aa: CASSPLRYGTGYGYTF
CDR3nt: TGTGCCAGTAGTCCGTTAAGATACGGGACAGGGTATGGCTACACCTTC
d_gene: TRBD1
len: 16
j_gene: TRBJ1-2
v_gene: TRBV19

CDR3aa: CASSERGASSYNEQFF
CDR3nt: TGTGCCAGCAGTGAGCGCGGGGCAAGCTCCTACAATGAGCAGTTCTTC
d_gene: -
len: 16
j_gene: TRBJ2-1
v_gene: TRBV2

CDR3aa: CASKGDQPQHF
CDR3nt: TGTGCCAGCAAAGGGGATCAGCCCCAGCATTTT
d_gene: -
len: 11
j_gene: TRBJ1-5
v_gene: TRBV6-5

CDR3aa: CASSQGPGTGRWQYF
CDR3nt: TGCGCCAGCAGCCAAGGCCCGGGGACAGGGAGATGGCAGTACTTC
d_gene: TRBD1
len: 15
j_gene: TRBJ2-7
v_gene: TRBV4-1

CDR3aa: CASSLGAGSYNEQFF
CDR3nt: TGTGCCAGCAGCTTGGGGGCTGGCTCCTACAATGAGCAGTTCTTC
d_gene: -
len: 15
j_gene: TRBJ2-1
v_gene: TRBV5-4

CDR3aa: CASSSDRGFNEQYF
CDR3nt: TGTGCCAGCAGCTCCGACAGGGGCTTCAACGAGCAGTACTTC
d_gene: TRBD1
len: 14
j_gene: TRBJ2-7
v_gene: TRBV7-9

CDR3aa: CASRSNYGYTF
CDR3nt: TGTGCCAGCAGGAGCAACTATGGCTACACCTTC
d_gene: -
len: 11
j_gene: TRBJ1-2
v_gene: TRBV9

CDR3aa: CASGSGQGGSYNSPLHF
CDR3nt: TGTGCTAGTGGTTCTGGACAGGGAGGTTCCTATAATTCACCCCTCCACTTT
d_gene: TRBD1
len: 17
j_gene: TRBJ1-6
v_gene: TRBV12-5